The sequence of this T cell receptor (beta chain) was determined in a study of blood T cells in healthy people across ages. Together with a sample-barcoded 5' primer, a J-beta primer mix was included in a second PCR lasting about 6 to 11 cycles. Each cDNA was tagged by a template-switch adaptor containing 12 random nucleotides. TCRdb re-called the 5' RACE reads through MiXCR, storing one row per CDR3 protein. Of about 1.6 million distinct CDR3 sequences in the sample, roughly 30% were seen once. Germline CDR1 MDHEN, CDR2 SYDVKM. The length of the CDR3 is 17 residues. Trimming removed 5 bases from V and 7 bases from J; junction bases left unmatched: 14. The sample holds a few counts of this clonotype.

The V gene is TRBV28, the J gene TRBJ2-4; 10 positions agree with TRBD2. This receptor was identified in a woman aged 30 to 39 in good health. The sequencing sample was made of blood. The CDR3 reads CASSEIAGGTRWNIQYF. In DNA form, the CDR3 reads TGTGCCAGCAGTGAAATAGCGGGAGGCACGAGGTGGAACATTCAGTACTTC.